This T cell receptor beta chain was captured by sequencing in a study of CD8+ T cells in alopecia areata. Treatment specified: oral pan-JAK inhibitor, 5-10 mg twice daily. Sorting from PBMCs produced CD4+ and CD8+ T cells. In each case, RNA was isolated and then reverse transcribed into cDNA as the sequencing template. TCRdb's copy holds only in-frame clones and misses some; the assay was immunoSEQ multiplex PCR. The table includes roughly 140,000 clones, 82% detected once. V trimming: 7 bases; J trimming: 3 bases; junction bases outside the gene matches: 8. The CDR3 contains 14 residues. In germline, CDR1 is MNHEY, CDR2 SVGAGI.

This specimen consisted of CD8+ T cells sorted from blood, obtained at week 4, from a patient treated with tofacitinib. The clonotype comes from a human donor with alopecia areata. V usage is TRBV6-5 and J usage is TRBJ1-1; 7 positions match TRBD1. CDR3 sequence (DNA): TGTGCCAGCATCCGGCAGGGGGGAGACACTGAAGCTTTCTTT. Protein sequence: CASIRQGGDTEAFF.